This T cell receptor (beta chain) emerged from a study of identical twins. In this sample, this clonotype turned up many times. Unique molecular identifiers were present on cDNA, and template switching added a universal primer site. In TCRdb, the 5' RACE reads were re-called with MiXCR into one record per CDR3 protein. This sample yields roughly 260,000 distinct CDR3 sequences, of which over 12% are seen a single time; 8.8% belongs to the top ten. V was pared by 5 bases and J by 4 bases, with 4 bases of the junction left unmatched. This CDR3 is built from 14 residues. The clonotype originates from a woman aged 18-29 years in good health. The V gene is TRBV12-3 or TRBV12-4, the J gene TRBJ1-2; 10 bases are a match to TRBD1. Input material: memory (CD45RO+) T cells sorted from blood. CDR3 sequence: CASSLTGGIYGYTF. CDR3 sequence (DNA): TGTGCCAGCAGTCTGACAGGGGGCATCTATGGCTACACCTTC.